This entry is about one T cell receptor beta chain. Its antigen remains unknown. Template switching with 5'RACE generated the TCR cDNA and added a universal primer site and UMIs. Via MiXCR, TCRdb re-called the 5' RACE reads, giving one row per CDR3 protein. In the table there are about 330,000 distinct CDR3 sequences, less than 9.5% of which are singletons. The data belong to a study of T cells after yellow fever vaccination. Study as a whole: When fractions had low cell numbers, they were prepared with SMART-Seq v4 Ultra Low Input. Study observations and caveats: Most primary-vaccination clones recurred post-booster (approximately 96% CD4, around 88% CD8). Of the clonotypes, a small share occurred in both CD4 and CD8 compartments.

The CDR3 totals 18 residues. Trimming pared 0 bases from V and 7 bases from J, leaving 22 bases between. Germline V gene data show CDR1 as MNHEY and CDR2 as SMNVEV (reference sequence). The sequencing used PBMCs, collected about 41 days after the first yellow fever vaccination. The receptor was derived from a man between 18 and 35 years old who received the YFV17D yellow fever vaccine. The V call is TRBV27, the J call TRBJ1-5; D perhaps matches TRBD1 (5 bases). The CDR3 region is CASSLSITGVGDGQPQHF. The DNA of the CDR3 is TGTGCCAGCAGTTTATCGATCACGGGGGTCGGCGACGGGCAGCCCCAGCATTTT.